The rows below give T cell receptor beta chains drawn from one sample of a study of cytomegalovirus exposure and HLA in healthy donors. Using immunoSEQ multiplex PCR, the repertoire was profiled, and TCRdb retains in-frame clones only, with some absent. The repertoire holds roughly 58,000 clones, with 80% as singletons. Input material: PBMCs. The origin of the receptors is a middle-aged woman in good health and CMV-seronegative. Each CDR3 is given with its conserved first and last residue. D genes are given only for firm matches. The size field is filled for only some rows; it gives once, few, many or a size class.

d_gene	v_gene	j_gene	abundance	CDR3aa	CDR3nt
TRBD2	TRBV7-8	TRBJ2-7	few	CASSPRTSGGGYEQYF	TGTGCCAGCAGCCCGCGGACTAGCGGAGGCGGCTACGAGCAGTACTTC
TRBD1	TRBV28	TRBJ2-5	-	CASSYPDRGVLETQYF	TGTGCCAGCAGTTACCCCGACAGGGGAGTATTAGAGACCCAGTACTTC
TRBD1	TRBV7-9	TRBJ2-7	once	CASSHGRGTGPYEQYF	TGTGCCAGCAGCCATGGGCGCGGGACAGGGCCCTACGAGCAGTACTTC
TRBD2	TRBV6-1	TRBJ2-7	medium-sized	CASSESASGRAYEQYF	TGTGCCAGCAGTGAATCGGCTAGCGGGAGGGCCTACGAGCAGTACTTC
-	TRBV11-2	TRBJ1-5	-	CASSLTRGSNQPQHF	TGTGCCAGCAGCTTAACAAGGGGTAGCAATCAGCCCCAGCATTTT
-	TRBV4-1	TRBJ2-7	few	CASSQDQERNEQYF	TGCGCCAGCAGCCAAGATCAGGAACGGAACGAGCAGTACTTC
TRBD1	TRBV6-5	TRBJ2-1	-	CASSQPQGARQFF	TGTGCCAGCAGCCAACCACAGGGGGCGAGGCAGTTCTTC
TRBD1	TRBV27	TRBJ2-2	-	CASSFWQGANTGELFF	TGTGCCAGCAGTTTTTGGCAGGGGGCGAACACCGGGGAGCTGTTTTTT
TRBD2	TRBV2	TRBJ2-1	-	CASSDGLAIAYEQFF	TGTGCCAGCAGTGATGGACTAGCGATCGCCTATGAGCAGTTCTTC
-	TRBV6-5	TRBJ2-7	-	CASSYKDRSYEQYF	TGTGCCAGCAGTTATAAGGACAGATCCTACGAGCAGTACTTC
TRBD1	TRBV18	TRBJ2-3	-	CASSPRQGSTDTQYF	TGTGCCAGCTCACCACGACAGGGGAGCACAGATACGCAGTATTTT
TRBD2	TRBV6-1	TRBJ2-7	few	CASRSGTSGEQYF	TGTGCCAGCAGATCAGGGACTAGCGGCGAGCAGTACTTC
-	TRBV18	TRBJ2-7	-	CASSPRNPGGNEQYF	TGTGCCAGCTCACCACGGAATCCAGGAGGTAACGAGCAGTACTTC
TRBD2	TRBV5-1	TRBJ2-2	-	CASSSTTSGTTGELFF	TGCGCCAGCAGCTCGACGACTAGCGGTACCACCGGGGAGCTGTTTTTT
TRBD2	TRBV19	TRBJ2-1	-	CATNPRPGGSYNEQFF	TGTGCCACCAACCCCCGACCGGGGGGCTCCTACAATGAGCAGTTCTTC
TRBD1	TRBV27	TRBJ2-7	-	CASSLSQDRAHEQYF	TGTGCCAGCAGTTTATCCCAGGACAGGGCCCACGAGCAGTACTTC
-	TRBV14	TRBJ2-7	-	CASSQGYPSYEQYF	TGTGCCAGCAGCCAAGGATATCCCAGCTACGAGCAGTACTTC
-	TRBV9	TRBJ2-5	-	CASSASLGQRGETQYF	TGTGCCAGCAGCGCATCCCTGGGGCAACGGGGGGAGACCCAGTACTTC
-	TRBV11-2	TRBJ2-7	once	CASSLVSGYEQYF	TGTGCCAGCAGCTTAGTCTCCGGTTACGAGCAGTACTTC
TRBD2	TRBV2	TRBJ2-1	-	CASWRASGTYNEQFF	TGTGCCAGCTGGCGGGCTAGCGGGACATACAATGAGCAGTTCTTC
-	TRBV9	TRBJ2-3	-	CASSPQGPRTDTQYF	TGTGCCAGCAGCCCCCAGGGCCCCCGCACAGATACGCAGTATTTT
TRBD2	TRBV5-1	TRBJ2-7	-	CASSSGTTVSYEQYF	TGCGCCAGCAGCTCCGGGACTACCGTCTCCTACGAGCAGTACTTC
-	TRBV7-9	TRBJ1-1	once	CASSSGMNTEAFF	TGTGCCAGCAGTTCAGGGATGAACACTGAAGCTTTCTTT
TRBD2	TRBV19	TRBJ2-1	-	CASSPSLAGERFF	TGTGCCAGTAGCCCCTCACTAGCGGGAGAACGGTTCTTC
TRBD2	TRBV5-1	TRBJ2-3	-	CASSLGTSGASTDTQYF	TGCGCCAGCAGCTTGGGGACTAGCGGAGCTAGCACAGATACGCAGTATTTT
-	TRBV5-1	TRBJ1-2	-	CASSSSTGRANYGYTF	TGCGCCAGCAGCTCATCGACAGGCCGTGCTAACTATGGCTACACCTTC
TRBD1	TRBV6-5	TRBJ2-7	-	CASSYQGAYEQYF	TGTGCCAGCAGTTACCAGGGGGCCTACGAGCAGTACTTC
TRBD1	TRBV5-4	TRBJ2-2	-	CASSWGGQGGFFSGELFF	TGTGCCAGCAGCTGGGGGGGACAGGGTGGATTTTTCTCCGGGGAGCTGTTTTTT
-	TRBV25-1	TRBJ2-2	-	CASSEFRVAGELFF	TGTGCCAGCAGTGAATTCAGGGTAGCCGGGGAGCTGTTTTTT